These 6 T cell receptor beta chains were all obtained from the same sample, sequenced in a study of cytomegalovirus exposure and HLA in healthy donors. 13 Jbeta primers and 60 Vbeta primers were used for the PCR. TCRdb keeps only in-frame clones here, not all; method: immunoSEQ multiplex PCR. The table has 80,000 to 95,000 clones, 70% to 75% seen once. The specimen was PBMCs. These TCRs come from a woman aged 18-35 years in good health and CMV-seropositive.

The rearrangement uses TRBV19 and TRBJ2-1, with D tentatively TRBD2 (6 bases). Trimming took off 5 bases at V and 2 bases at J, with 13 bases between the two ends. Germline lookup yields CDR1 LNHDA and CDR2 SQIVND (reference sequence). The CDR3 length is 15 residues. The CDR3 DNA is TGTGCCAGTAGTGAGACTAGAGGGGCCTACAATGAGCAGTTCTTC. This encodes CASSETRGAYNEQFF.

V and J are TRBV5-6 and TRBJ2-1, with TRBD2 matching over 7 bases. V was clipped by 1 base and J by 4 bases; unmatched bases: 8. Germline V CDR1 and CDR2: SGHDT, YYEEEE. The CDR3 extends over 16 amino acids. As DNA, the CDR3 is TGTGCCAGCAGCTTGTGGGGCGGGAGAAGGTACAATGAGCAGTTCTTC. The encoded protein is CASSLWGGRRYNEQFF.

V and J are TRBV6-5 and TRBJ2-5; TRBD1 might be the D (6 bases). The J call is doubtful: the DNA matches TRBJ2-7 better. CDR3 length: 15 amino acids. The germline V gene has CDR1 MNHEY and CDR2 SVGAGI. The CDR3 protein is CASSSGAAGSYEQYF. The CDR3 nucleotides are TGTGCCAGCAGTTCAGGGGCCGCGGGCTCCTACGAGCAGTACTTC.

The CDR3 region has the DNA TGTGCCAGCAGTTTAATCCTACGGGAGCGAACCTACGAGCAGTACTTC. Translating it yields CASSLILRERTYEQYF. The gene calls are TRBV28 and TRBJ2-7; D may be TRBD2 (6 bases). Germline loops: CDR1 MDHEN, CDR2 SYDVKM. CDR3 length: 16 amino acids. Between the trimmed V and J ends, which lost 2 bases and 2 bases, there was a span of 16 bases. The full variable domain, its missing parts supplied by reference TRBV28 and TRBJ2-7, is DVKVTQSSRYLVKRTGEKVFLECVQDMDHENMFWYRQDPGLGLRLIYFSYDVKMKEKGDIPEGYSVSREKKERFSLILESASTNQTSMYLCASSLILRERTYEQYFGPGTRLTVT.

This clone was picked up one time. The V gene is TRBV6-6, the J gene TRBJ2-7, with TRBD2 matching over 9 bases. This CDR3 region has 15 residues. Germline CDR1 is MNHNY and CDR2 is SVGAGI (reference sequence). V lost 2 bases and J lost 1; bases outside the gene matches: 3. CDR3 in DNA: TGTGCCAGCAGTTACAGTCTAGCGGGGTCCTACGAGCAGTACTTC. Residues: CASSYSLAGSYEQYF.

This clone was counted once. The J gene is TRBJ2-5, the V gene TRBV6-1; the match to TRBD1 covers 9 bases. Gene TRBJ2-7 matches the end of the DNA better, so the J call may be wrong. Germline V lookup: CDR1 MNHNS, CDR2 SASEGT. This CDR3 comprises 13 residues. The CDR3: CASRDRGRNEQYF. The DNA of the CDR3 is TGTGCCAGCAGGGACAGGGGCAGAAACGAGCAGTACTTC.